These T cell receptor beta chains were read from a single sample in a study of cytomegalovirus exposure and HLA in healthy donors. Assay: immunoSEQ multiplex PCR; the TCRdb copy retains only in-frame clones and omits some. The table shows some 170,000 clones, with around nine tenths occurring only once. What was sequenced was PBMCs. The receptors come from a man in his late teens or twenties in good health and CMV-seropositive. The CDR3 runs from the conserved cysteine through the conserved F or W. The order of the fields is J gene, D gene, V gene, clone size, CDR3 length, CDR3 DNA, CDR3 protein. The D gene is left open where the match is weak. Rows may omit the clone size; those that give it use once, few, many or a size class.

j_call: TRBJ2-7; d_call: TRBD2; v_call: TRBV28; clone_size: .; cdr3_length: 15; cdr3_nt: TGTGCCAGCAGTCCTCGTTCGGGAGGGGCCTACGAGCAGTACTTC; cdr3_aa: CASSPRSGGAYEQYF
j_call: TRBJ2-1; d_call: TRBD2; v_call: TRBV9; clone_size: .; cdr3_length: 18; cdr3_nt: TGTGCCAGCAGCTTTCTCCCGACTAGCCGCAGCTCCTACAATGAGCAGTTCTTC; cdr3_aa: CASSFLPTSRSSYNEQFF
j_call: TRBJ2-7; d_call: .; v_call: TRBV28; clone_size: .; cdr3_length: 15; cdr3_nt: TGTGCCAGCAGTCACAGGGGGAGGGGGGCCTACGAGCAGTACTTC; cdr3_aa: CASSHRGRGAYEQYF
j_call: TRBJ2-7; d_call: .; v_call: TRBV27; clone_size: .; cdr3_length: 15; cdr3_nt: TGTGCCAGCAGTTCTATCAGCAGAGGTACCTACGAGCAGTACTTC; cdr3_aa: CASSSISRGTYEQYF
j_call: TRBJ2-7; d_call: TRBD2; v_call: TRBV14; clone_size: .; cdr3_length: 15; cdr3_nt: TGTGCCAGCAGGCTAACTAGCGGGAGAATCTACGAGCAGTACTTC; cdr3_aa: CASRLTSGRIYEQYF
j_call: TRBJ2-1; d_call: TRBD2; v_call: TRBV11-1; clone_size: once; cdr3_length: 17; cdr3_nt: TGTGCCAGCAGCCCGGACGCGGGACTAGCGGGAGCTGTTGAGCAGTTCTTC; cdr3_aa: CASSPDAGLAGAVEQFF
j_call: TRBJ1-2; d_call: .; v_call: TRBV6-1; clone_size: .; cdr3_length: 14; cdr3_nt: TGTGCCAGCAGTGAATGGGAGGGCTTCTATGGCTACACCTTC; cdr3_aa: CASSEWEGFYGYTF
j_call: TRBJ2-3; d_call: TRBD2; v_call: TRBV28; clone_size: .; cdr3_length: 14; cdr3_nt: TGTGCCAGCAGTTCCGGACTAGGCCAGGATACGCAGTATTTT; cdr3_aa: CASSSGLGQDTQYF
j_call: TRBJ2-7; d_call: .; v_call: TRBV7-2; clone_size: once; cdr3_length: 16; cdr3_nt: TGTGCCAGCAGCTTAACCAGGGCAGTGAGTGTGTACGAGCAGTACTTC; cdr3_aa: CASSLTRAVSVYEQYF
j_call: TRBJ1-2; d_call: TRBD1; v_call: TRBV2; clone_size: .; cdr3_length: 14; cdr3_nt: TGTGCCAGCACGGCGGGGACAGGGTCGGATGGCTACACCTTC; cdr3_aa: CASTAGTGSDGYTF
j_call: TRBJ2-1; d_call: .; v_call: TRBV6-4; clone_size: .; cdr3_length: 16; cdr3_nt: TGTGCCAGCTCCCACACCGACAGAACCAAATACAATGAGCAGTTCTTC; cdr3_aa: CASSHTDRTKYNEQFF
j_call: TRBJ2-2; d_call: TRBD1; v_call: TRBV7-9; clone_size: .; cdr3_length: 14; cdr3_nt: TGTGCCAGCAGCCCGGGACAGGACCTCGGGGAGCTGTTTTTT; cdr3_aa: CASSPGQDLGELFF
j_call: TRBJ1-2; d_call: TRBD1; v_call: TRBV19; clone_size: few; cdr3_length: 11; cdr3_nt: TGTGCCACCGAGACAGGGGGTGGCTACACCTTC; cdr3_aa: CATETGGGYTF
j_call: TRBJ2-1; d_call: .; v_call: TRBV7-3; clone_size: .; cdr3_length: 12; cdr3_nt: TGTGCCAGCAGCTTATACGGGGGTGAGCAGTTCTTC; cdr3_aa: CASSLYGGEQFF
j_call: TRBJ1-6; d_call: .; v_call: TRBV6-5; clone_size: once; cdr3_length: 13; cdr3_nt: TGTGCCAGCAGTTACCGTGGAGAATCACCCCTCCACTTT; cdr3_aa: CASSYRGESPLHF
j_call: TRBJ2-7; d_call: TRBD1; v_call: TRBV18; clone_size: .; cdr3_length: 13; cdr3_nt: TGTGCCAGCTCATCGGGACAGCTCTACGAGCAGTACTTC; cdr3_aa: CASSSGQLYEQYF
j_call: TRBJ2-1; d_call: .; v_call: TRBV28; clone_size: .; cdr3_length: 16; cdr3_nt: TGTGCCAGCAGTTCCACGGCCGTGCGGTCGTACAATGAGCAGTTCTTC; cdr3_aa: CASSSTAVRSYNEQFF
j_call: TRBJ2-7; d_call: TRBD2; v_call: TRBV15; clone_size: once; cdr3_length: 14; cdr3_nt: TGTGCCACCAGACGAGCGGGAGGATCTTACGAGCAGTACTTC; cdr3_aa: CATRRAGGSYEQYF
j_call: TRBJ2-3; d_call: TRBD2; v_call: TRBV19; clone_size: .; cdr3_length: 15; cdr3_nt: TGTGCCAGTACCTTGGGAGCGGGAAGGACAGATACGCAGTATTTT; cdr3_aa: CASTLGAGRTDTQYF
j_call: TRBJ2-5; d_call: TRBD2; v_call: TRBV5-1; clone_size: .; cdr3_length: 13; cdr3_nt: TGCGCCAGCTTCGCCGGGGGGCAAGAGACCCAGTACTTC; cdr3_aa: CASFAGGQETQYF
j_call: TRBJ2-7; d_call: TRBD1; v_call: TRBV7-9; clone_size: once; cdr3_length: 13; cdr3_nt: TGTGCCAGCAGCTTAGCGGGGGGACAGGTGCCCCTCTTC; cdr3_aa: CASSLAGGQVPLF
j_call: TRBJ2-7; d_call: .; v_call: TRBV6-1; clone_size: .; cdr3_length: 14; cdr3_nt: TGTGCCAGCAGATTTACCGGGACTCCCTACGAGCAGTACTTC; cdr3_aa: CASRFTGTPYEQYF
j_call: TRBJ2-1; d_call: TRBD1; v_call: TRBV5-1; clone_size: .; cdr3_length: 14; cdr3_nt: TGCGCCAGCAGCTTGGGGACAGGGAGCAATGAGCAGTTCTTC; cdr3_aa: CASSLGTGSNEQFF
j_call: TRBJ2-7; d_call: .; v_call: TRBV27; clone_size: once; cdr3_length: 14; cdr3_nt: TGTGCCAGCAGTTTAGCGGGGGCGATGTACGAGCAGTACTTC; cdr3_aa: CASSLAGAMYEQYF
j_call: TRBJ2-7; d_call: .; v_call: TRBV5-6; clone_size: .; cdr3_length: 17; cdr3_nt: TGTGCCAGCAGCTTGGAAAGTTGGCGGTTCAGCTCCTACGAGCAGTACTTC; cdr3_aa: CASSLESWRFSSYEQYF
j_call: TRBJ2-3; d_call: TRBD2; v_call: TRBV4-1; clone_size: .; cdr3_length: 16; cdr3_nt: TGCGCCAGCAGCCAAACTCTAGCGGGAGGGACAGATACGCAGTATTTT; cdr3_aa: CASSQTLAGGTDTQYF
j_call: TRBJ1-5; d_call: .; v_call: TRBV28; clone_size: .; cdr3_length: 14; cdr3_nt: TGTGCCAGCAGTCGGGGGGGGAGCAATCAGCCCCAGCATTTT; cdr3_aa: CASSRGGSNQPQHF
j_call: TRBJ2-2; d_call: TRBD2; v_call: TRBV4-1; clone_size: .; cdr3_length: 17; cdr3_nt: TGCGCCAGCAGCCAAGGTCAACTAGCGGGAGTTACCGGGGAGCTGTTTTTT; cdr3_aa: CASSQGQLAGVTGELFF
j_call: TRBJ2-1; d_call: .; v_call: TRBV28; clone_size: .; cdr3_length: 14; cdr3_nt: TGTGCCAGCAGTTTGCCCAATACAGGGAATGAGCAGTTCTTC; cdr3_aa: CASSLPNTGNEQFF
j_call: TRBJ1-2; d_call: .; v_call: TRBV6-1; clone_size: .; cdr3_length: 13; cdr3_nt: TGTGCCAGCAAAACGGATTCGGAGGTCGGCTACACCTTC; cdr3_aa: CASKTDSEVGYTF
j_call: TRBJ1-1; d_call: .; v_call: TRBV29-1; clone_size: .; cdr3_length: 12; cdr3_nt: TGCAGCGTTGTGGAGGGAGACACTGAAGCTTTCTTT; cdr3_aa: CSVVEGDTEAFF
j_call: TRBJ2-7; d_call: TRBD2; v_call: TRBV6-1; clone_size: .; cdr3_length: 15; cdr3_nt: TGTGCCAGCAGTTCCGTCAGCGGGAGCTCCTACGAGCAGTACTTC; cdr3_aa: CASSSVSGSSYEQYF
j_call: TRBJ2-1; d_call: TRBD1; v_call: TRBV7-8; clone_size: .; cdr3_length: 15; cdr3_nt: TGTGCCAGCAGCTCCCGACAGGGGGCCTACAATGAGCAGTTCTTC; cdr3_aa: CASSSRQGAYNEQFF
j_call: TRBJ2-7; d_call: TRBD1; v_call: TRBV5-6; clone_size: .; cdr3_length: 15; cdr3_nt: TGTGCCAGCAGCCCTCTTGGGACAGGCCAATACGAGCAGTACTTC; cdr3_aa: CASSPLGTGQYEQYF
j_call: TRBJ1-2; d_call: TRBD1; v_call: TRBV28; clone_size: once; cdr3_length: 14; cdr3_nt: TGTGCCAGCAGTTTGGCAGGGGGGACCTATGGCTACACCTTC; cdr3_aa: CASSLAGGTYGYTF
j_call: TRBJ1-1; d_call: .; v_call: TRBV28; clone_size: .; cdr3_length: 12; cdr3_nt: TGTGCCAGCAGTATCCCAAACACTGAAGCTTTCTTT; cdr3_aa: CASSIPNTEAFF
j_call: TRBJ2-3; d_call: TRBD2; v_call: TRBV28; clone_size: .; cdr3_length: 22; cdr3_nt: TGTGCCAGCAGCTCCTTTACGGCTTCTCGAGCGGGAGTCTTCTATAGCACAGATACGCAGTATTTT; cdr3_aa: CASSSFTASRAGVFYSTDTQYF
j_call: TRBJ1-2; d_call: TRBD1; v_call: TRBV4-1; clone_size: .; cdr3_length: 12; cdr3_nt: TGCGCCAGCAGCCGGACAGGTTATGGCTACACCTTC; cdr3_aa: CASSRTGYGYTF
j_call: TRBJ2-2; d_call: TRBD2; v_call: TRBV4-2; clone_size: .; cdr3_length: 16; cdr3_nt: TGTGCCAGCAGCCGGACGGGACTAGACGGCACCGGGGAGCTGTTTTTT; cdr3_aa: CASSRTGLDGTGELFF
j_call: TRBJ1-1; d_call: TRBD1; v_call: TRBV28; clone_size: .; cdr3_length: 14; cdr3_nt: TGTGCCAGCAGTTCGTACAGGGGCAACACTGAAGCTTTCTTT; cdr3_aa: CASSSYRGNTEAFF
j_call: TRBJ1-2; d_call: TRBD1; v_call: TRBV6-5; clone_size: few; cdr3_length: 15; cdr3_nt: TGTGCCAGCAGCCCGGGACAGGCGTTTCCCGATGGCTACACCTTC; cdr3_aa: CASSPGQAFPDGYTF
j_call: TRBJ1-3; d_call: .; v_call: TRBV10-3; clone_size: .; cdr3_length: 13; cdr3_nt: TGTGCCGTACGGGGGACCTCTGGAAACACCATATATTTT; cdr3_aa: CAVRGTSGNTIYF
j_call: TRBJ2-3; d_call: .; v_call: TRBV18; clone_size: once; cdr3_length: 15; cdr3_nt: TGTGCCAGCTCCGAACAGGGAGCTAGCACAGATACGCAGTATTTT; cdr3_aa: CASSEQGASTDTQYF
j_call: TRBJ2-1; d_call: TRBD2; v_call: TRBV28; clone_size: .; cdr3_length: 18; cdr3_nt: TGTGCCAGCAGTTTATCCGGACTAGCGGGAGGGGACTACAATGAGCAGTTCTTC; cdr3_aa: CASSLSGLAGGDYNEQFF
j_call: TRBJ2-3; d_call: .; v_call: TRBV7-3; clone_size: .; cdr3_length: 15; cdr3_nt: TGTGCCAGCAGCCCGCGGAGCGGGAGCACAGATACGCAGTATTTT; cdr3_aa: CASSPRSGSTDTQYF
j_call: TRBJ1-1; d_call: TRBD1; v_call: TRBV30; clone_size: .; cdr3_length: 17; cdr3_nt: TGTGCCTGGAGTAGGAGCAGGGGGCCGTTCGGGGACACTGAAGCTTTCTTT; cdr3_aa: CAWSRSRGPFGDTEAFF
j_call: TRBJ1-4; d_call: .; v_call: TRBV6-1; clone_size: .; cdr3_length: 17; cdr3_nt: TGTGCCAGCAGTGAATATAGCCTATACGCAACTAATGAAAAACTGTTTTTT; cdr3_aa: CASSEYSLYATNEKLFF
j_call: TRBJ2-7; d_call: .; v_call: TRBV7-9; clone_size: once; cdr3_length: 16; cdr3_nt: TGTGCCAGCAGCTCGGATTATAGCGGAGGACCGTACGAGCAGTACTTC; cdr3_aa: CASSSDYSGGPYEQYF
j_call: TRBJ2-7; d_call: TRBD1; v_call: TRBV6-5; clone_size: once; cdr3_length: 15; cdr3_nt: TGTGCCAGCAGAAAACCGACAGGGGCCCCGGGCGAGCAGTACTTC; cdr3_aa: CASRKPTGAPGEQYF
j_call: TRBJ2-3; d_call: TRBD1; v_call: TRBV5-1; clone_size: .; cdr3_length: 17; cdr3_nt: TGCGCCAGCAGCGACCGGGACAGGGGCCTCAACACAGATACGCAGTATTTT; cdr3_aa: CASSDRDRGLNTDTQYF
j_call: TRBJ1-5; d_call: .; v_call: TRBV4-2; clone_size: .; cdr3_length: 16; cdr3_nt: TGTGCCAGCAGCCAAGATGTCGGGAATAGCAATCAGCCCCAGCATTTT; cdr3_aa: CASSQDVGNSNQPQHF
j_call: TRBJ2-5; d_call: .; v_call: TRBV7-9; clone_size: .; cdr3_length: 10; cdr3_nt: TGTGCCAGCAGCCTAGAGACCCAGTACTTC; cdr3_aa: CASSLETQYF
j_call: TRBJ2-5; d_call: TRBD1; v_call: TRBV10-2; clone_size: .; cdr3_length: 13; cdr3_nt: TGCGCCAGCAGTTTCAGGGGGACGGAGACCCAGTACTTC; cdr3_aa: CASSFRGTETQYF
j_call: TRBJ1-1; d_call: .; v_call: TRBV6-1; clone_size: .; cdr3_length: 13; cdr3_nt: TGTGCCAGTCATTTGCCGAAGCACACTGAAGCTTTCTTT; cdr3_aa: CASHLPKHTEAFF
j_call: TRBJ2-5; d_call: TRBD1; v_call: TRBV7-6; clone_size: .; cdr3_length: 16; cdr3_nt: TGTGCCAGCAGCTTAAGGGGGGACAGGGGGGTTGAGACCCAGTACTTC; cdr3_aa: CASSLRGDRGVETQYF
j_call: TRBJ2-7; d_call: TRBD2; v_call: TRBV4-1; clone_size: few; cdr3_length: 14; cdr3_nt: TGCGCCAGCAGCCAGCTAGCGGGAGAACACGAGCAGTACTTC; cdr3_aa: CASSQLAGEHEQYF
j_call: TRBJ2-7; d_call: TRBD1; v_call: TRBV19; clone_size: .; cdr3_length: 13; cdr3_nt: TGTGCCAGTAGCCTGGGACAGTTCTACGAGCAGTACTTC; cdr3_aa: CASSLGQFYEQYF
j_call: TRBJ1-2; d_call: .; v_call: TRBV28; clone_size: .; cdr3_length: 14; cdr3_nt: TGTGCCAGCAACATAGTCATAGGGGGAAATGGCTACACCTTC; cdr3_aa: CASNIVIGGNGYTF
j_call: TRBJ2-7; d_call: .; v_call: TRBV21-1; clone_size: .; cdr3_length: 16; cdr3_nt: TGTGCCAGCACGTGGGGACTAGCGGGATCCTCCTACGAGCAGTACTTC; cdr3_aa: CASTWGLAGSSYEQYF